Each of the 3 T cell receptor beta chains below was sequenced from the same sample in a study of blood T cell repertoires in COVID-19 (dated by TCRdb to the early 2020s). Receptor libraries were prepared by the immunoSEQ multiplex PCR assay. In TCRdb, the immuneACCESS table is reduced to in-frame sequences with V and J assigned. These tables do not hold every clone; where another copy was compared, an unresolved V gene accounts for under half, and the others remain unexplained. For this sample the table gives approximately 90,000 clones, of which 80% were detected only once. The ten largest clones represent 15% to 20% of the sample. Source material: peripheral blood. The receptors originated from a woman aged 80 or over with acute or convalescent COVID-19.

The chain employs TRBV20-1 and TRBJ1-2; 7 nucleotides agree with TRBD1. CDR3 length: 11 residues. V lost 4 bases, J lost 6 bases, and 2 bases stayed unmatched. Germline V gene sequence: CDR1 DFQATT, CDR2 SNEGSKA (reference sequence). DNA of the CDR3: TGCAGTGCTAAGGGGGCGCATGGCTACACCTTC. Amino acid sequence: CSAKGAHGYTF.

This chain joins TRBV18 and TRBJ1-3; 9 bases align to TRBD1. Per germline, CDR1 KGHSH and CDR2 LQKENI. Unmatched junction bases numbered 9, after V lost 5 bases and J lost 7 bases. This CDR3 is built from 15 residues. The CDR3 spells CASSTQGQGVNTIYF. The DNA of the CDR3 is TGTGCCAGCTCAACCCAGGGACAGGGAGTGAACACCATATATTTT.

CDR3 sequence: CASSAPTGGVFDTEAFF. The CDR3 bases are TGTGCCAGCAGCGCCCCTACAGGGGGCGTATTTGACACTGAAGCTTTCTTT. The J gene is TRBJ1-1, the V gene TRBV5-4; 9 bases map to TRBD1. CDR3 length equals 17 residues. Germline V CDR1 and CDR2: SGHNT, YYREEE (reference sequence). V was clipped by 4 bases and J by 3 bases; unmatched bases: 13. Together with reference TRBV5-4 and TRBJ1-1, the CDR3 gives the full variable domain: ETGVTQSPTHLIKTRGQQVTLRCSSQSGHNTVSWYQQALGQGPQFIFQYYREEENGRGNFPPRFSGLQFPNYSSELNVNALELDDSALYLCASSAPTGGVFDTEAFFGQGTRLTVV.